The 7 T cell receptor beta chains given below trace back to one sample, sequenced in a study of early T cells in non-severe SARS-CoV-2 infection. TCRdb re-analysed the 5' RACE reads in MiXCR, keeping a single row per CDR3 protein. The data contain tens of thousands of distinct CDR3 sequences, around an eighth of them seen just once; the ten biggest clones take up roughly 1.2%. Source material: whole blood. The receptors were sampled from an adult who was a healthcare worker with PCR-confirmed SARS-CoV-2 infection or an uninfected control (not recorded which).

The rearrangement joins TRBV6-5 to TRBJ1-4; D gene uncertain. CDR3 size: 14 residues. V was trimmed by 6 bases and J by 1 base, leaving 9 bases between them. The germline gives CDR1 MNHEY, CDR2 SVGAGI. The CDR3 spells CASSQTVTNEKLFF. The CDR3 region has the DNA TGTGCCAGCAGCCAAACTGTAACTAATGAAAAACTGTTTTTT.

This clonotype was observed at least ten times. This chain links TRBV7-9 with TRBJ2-1; possibly TRBD2 for D (6 bases). The V end lost 4 bases, the J end lost 8 bases, and 15 bases lay between the germline ends. The germline CDR1 and CDR2 sequences are SEHNR and FQNEAQ (reference sequence). The CDR3 runs 14 residues. The CDR3 DNA reads TGTGCCAGCAGCTCGGGACTCGCCGTGGATGAGCAGTTCTTC. Protein: CASSSGLAVDEQFF.

The sample holds many counts of this clonotype. The chain recombines TRBV7-9 with TRBJ2-7; 9 nucleotides line up with TRBD1. The CDR3 is 13 amino acids. Germline V lookup: CDR1 SEHNR, CDR2 FQNEAQ (reference sequence). Trimming removed 7 bases from V and 6 bases from J; junction bases left unmatched: 7. Here the CDR3 DNA reads TGTGCCAGCAATCCCGGGACAGGGAGCGAGCAGTACTTC. Its translation is CASNPGTGSEQYF.

This clonotype appeared many times. The chain couples TRBV12-3 or TRBV12-4 to TRBJ2-3; 9 bases are a match to TRBD2. J gave up 7 bases and V 5 bases, and 7 bases lay outside the gene matches. CDR3 size: 14 residues. CDR3 nucleotide sequence: TGTGCCAGCAGTGTAAGCGGGGGGCTAAATACGCAGTATTTT. This gives the protein CASSVSGGLNTQYF.

The chain joins TRBV28 to TRBJ2-4, with D perhaps TRBD1 or TRBD2 (6 bases each). In germline, CDR1 is MDHEN, CDR2 SYDVKM. The CDR3 spans 15 residues. Trimming shortened V by 5 bases and J by 7 bases, and 18 bases separated the two germline ends. The CDR3 DNA reads TGTGCCAGCAGTGGCGGAGGGGGGACCCAGAACATTCAGTACTTC. Protein product: CASSGGGGTQNIQYF.

V and J are TRBV7-9 and TRBJ2-1; D unresolved. Per the germline V gene, CDR1 is SEHNR and CDR2 is FQNEAQ (reference sequence). The CDR3 length is 14 residues. V dropped 2 bases and J dropped 0 bases, with 5 bases sitting between them. In DNA form, the CDR3 reads TGTGCCAGCAGCTTAAAGAGCTCCTACAATGAGCAGTTCTTC. This codes for CASSLKSSYNEQFF. The full variable domain, its missing parts supplied by reference TRBV7-9 and TRBJ2-1, is DTGVSQNPRHKITKRGQNVTFRCDPISEHNRLYWYRQTLGQGPEFLTYFQNEAQLEKSRLLSDRFSAERPKGSFSTLEIQRTEQGDSAMYLCASSLKSSYNEQFFGPGTRLTVL.

This clonotype was detected many times. The V gene is TRBV11-3, the J gene TRBJ1-1; D remains unclear. The germline V gene has CDR1 SGHNT and CDR2 YENEEA. Trimming cost V 7 bases and J 4 bases, with 13 bases left between them. The CDR3 loop spans 13 amino acids. Written as DNA, the CDR3 is TGTGCCAGCAACCAAGGAGGAAGCACTGAAGCTTTCTTT. Its translation: CASNQGGSTEAFF. Using reference TRBV11-3 and TRBJ1-1 for the parts outside the CDR3, the full variable domain is EAGVVQSPRYKIIEKKQPVAFWCNPISGHNTLYWYLQNLGQGPELLIRYENEEAVDDSQLPKDRFSAERLKGVDSTLKIQPAELGDSAVYLCASNQGGSTEAFFGQGTRLTVV.